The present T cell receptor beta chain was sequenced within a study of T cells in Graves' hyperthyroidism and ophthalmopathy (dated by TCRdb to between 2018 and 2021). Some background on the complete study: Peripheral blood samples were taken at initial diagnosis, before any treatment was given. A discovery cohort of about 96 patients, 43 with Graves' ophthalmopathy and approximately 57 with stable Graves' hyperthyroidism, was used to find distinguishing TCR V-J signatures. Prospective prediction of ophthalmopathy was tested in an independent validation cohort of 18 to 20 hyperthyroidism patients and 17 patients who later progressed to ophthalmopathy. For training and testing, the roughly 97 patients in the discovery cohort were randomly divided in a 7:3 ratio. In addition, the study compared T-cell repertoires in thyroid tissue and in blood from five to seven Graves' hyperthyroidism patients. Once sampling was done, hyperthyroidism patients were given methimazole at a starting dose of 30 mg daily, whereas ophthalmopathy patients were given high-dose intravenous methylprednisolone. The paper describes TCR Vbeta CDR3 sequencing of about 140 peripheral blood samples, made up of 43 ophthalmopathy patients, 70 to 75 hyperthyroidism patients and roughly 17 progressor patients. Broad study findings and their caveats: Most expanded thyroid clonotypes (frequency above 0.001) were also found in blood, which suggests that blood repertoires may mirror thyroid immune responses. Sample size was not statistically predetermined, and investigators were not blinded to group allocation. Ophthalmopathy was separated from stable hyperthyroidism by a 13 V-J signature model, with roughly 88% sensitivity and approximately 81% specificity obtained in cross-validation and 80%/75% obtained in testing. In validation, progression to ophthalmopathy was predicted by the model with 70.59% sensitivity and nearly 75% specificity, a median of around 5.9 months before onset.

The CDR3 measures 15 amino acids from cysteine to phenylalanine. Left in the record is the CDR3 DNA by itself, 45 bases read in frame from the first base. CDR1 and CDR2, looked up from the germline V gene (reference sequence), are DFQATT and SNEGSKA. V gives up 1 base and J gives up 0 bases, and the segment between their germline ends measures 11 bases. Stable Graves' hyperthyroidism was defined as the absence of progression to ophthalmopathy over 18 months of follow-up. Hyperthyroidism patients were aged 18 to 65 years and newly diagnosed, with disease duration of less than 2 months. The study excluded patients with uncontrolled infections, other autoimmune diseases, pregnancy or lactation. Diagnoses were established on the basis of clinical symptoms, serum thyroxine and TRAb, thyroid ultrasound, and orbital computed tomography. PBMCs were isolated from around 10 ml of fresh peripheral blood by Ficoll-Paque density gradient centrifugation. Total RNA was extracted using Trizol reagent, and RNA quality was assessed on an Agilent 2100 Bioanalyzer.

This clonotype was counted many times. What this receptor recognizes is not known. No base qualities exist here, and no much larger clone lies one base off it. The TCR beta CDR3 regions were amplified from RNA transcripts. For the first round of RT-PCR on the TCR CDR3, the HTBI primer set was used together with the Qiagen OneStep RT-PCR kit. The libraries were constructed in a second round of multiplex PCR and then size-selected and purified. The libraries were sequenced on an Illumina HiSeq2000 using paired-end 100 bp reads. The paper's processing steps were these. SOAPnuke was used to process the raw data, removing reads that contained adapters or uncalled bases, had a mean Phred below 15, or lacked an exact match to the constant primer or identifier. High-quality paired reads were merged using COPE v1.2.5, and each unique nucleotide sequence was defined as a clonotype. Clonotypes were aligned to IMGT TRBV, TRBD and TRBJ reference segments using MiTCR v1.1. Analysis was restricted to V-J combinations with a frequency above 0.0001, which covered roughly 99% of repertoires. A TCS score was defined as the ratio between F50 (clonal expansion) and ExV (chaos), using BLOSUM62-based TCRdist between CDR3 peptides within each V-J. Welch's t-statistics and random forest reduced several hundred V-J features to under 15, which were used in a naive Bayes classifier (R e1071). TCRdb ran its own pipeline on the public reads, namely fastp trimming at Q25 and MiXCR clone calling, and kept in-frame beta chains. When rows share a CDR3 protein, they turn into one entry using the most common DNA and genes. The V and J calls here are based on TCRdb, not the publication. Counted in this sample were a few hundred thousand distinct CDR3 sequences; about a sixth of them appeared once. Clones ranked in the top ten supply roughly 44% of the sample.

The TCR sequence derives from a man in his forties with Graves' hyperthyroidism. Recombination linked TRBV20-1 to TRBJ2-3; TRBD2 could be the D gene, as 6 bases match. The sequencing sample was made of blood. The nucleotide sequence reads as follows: TGCAGTGCTAGAGGGGCTAGCGCTAGCACAGATACGCAGTATTTT. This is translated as CSARGASASTDTQYF.